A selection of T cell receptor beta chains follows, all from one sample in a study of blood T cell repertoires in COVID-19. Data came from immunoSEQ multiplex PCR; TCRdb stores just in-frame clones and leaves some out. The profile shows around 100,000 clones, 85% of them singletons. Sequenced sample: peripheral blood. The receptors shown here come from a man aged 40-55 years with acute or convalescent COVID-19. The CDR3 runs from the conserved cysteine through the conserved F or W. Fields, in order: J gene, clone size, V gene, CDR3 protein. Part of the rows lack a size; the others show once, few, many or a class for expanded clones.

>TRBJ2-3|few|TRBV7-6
CASSPRTSGITDTQYF
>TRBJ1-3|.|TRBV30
CAWSPGTAGNTIYF
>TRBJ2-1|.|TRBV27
CASSTYRGLVYNEQFF
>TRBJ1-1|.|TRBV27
CASSLKTGVNTEAFF
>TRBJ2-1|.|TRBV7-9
CASSLARSNEQFF
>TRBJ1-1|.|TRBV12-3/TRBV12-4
CASSGTLNTEAFF
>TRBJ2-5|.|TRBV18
CASSTRASGGQETQYF
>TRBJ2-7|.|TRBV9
CASMTGARYEQYF
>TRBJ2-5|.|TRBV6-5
CASGYGQGLWETQYF
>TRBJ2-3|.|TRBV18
CASSPLVDTQYF
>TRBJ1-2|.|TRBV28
CASSLVFGTGTYGYTF
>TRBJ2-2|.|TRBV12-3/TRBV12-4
CASRTVGTGELFF
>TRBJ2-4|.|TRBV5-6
CASSLSHIQYF
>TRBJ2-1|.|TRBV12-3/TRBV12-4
CASSPQGHEQFF
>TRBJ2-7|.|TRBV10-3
CAIKEREQYF
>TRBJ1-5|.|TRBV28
CASSSLTGVVGQPQHF
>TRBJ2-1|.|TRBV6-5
CASTRRGEMSNEQFF
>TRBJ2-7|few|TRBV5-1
CASSLRTGIHEQYF
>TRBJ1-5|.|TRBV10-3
CAISTEYRDRDQPQHF
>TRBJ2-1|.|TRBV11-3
CASSPRQGRNEQFF
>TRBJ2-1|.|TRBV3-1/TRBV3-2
CASSPSGQGAYNEQFF
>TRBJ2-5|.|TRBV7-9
CASSTGLRETQYF
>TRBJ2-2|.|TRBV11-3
CASSLEEDPIRTGELFF
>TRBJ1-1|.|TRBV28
CASSFKTGLMNTEAFF
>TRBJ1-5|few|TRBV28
CASSLEGQGNALQHF
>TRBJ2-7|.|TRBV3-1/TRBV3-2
CASSQQGGNEQYF
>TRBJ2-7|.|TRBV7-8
CASSSRQSHLYEQYF
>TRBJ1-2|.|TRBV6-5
CASSYSRRPSYGYTF
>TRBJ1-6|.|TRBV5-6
CASSYLGRSYNSPLHF
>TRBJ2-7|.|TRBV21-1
CARFPRDRGLNEQYF
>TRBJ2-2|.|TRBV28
CASSPRGSGSGELFF
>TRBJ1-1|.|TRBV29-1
CSVNRGNTEAFF
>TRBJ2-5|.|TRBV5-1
CASSSGGVQGVETQYF
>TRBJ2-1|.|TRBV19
CASSIGGTGGHEQFF
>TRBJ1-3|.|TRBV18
CASSPSTGLSGNTIYF
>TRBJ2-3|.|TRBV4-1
CASSQGTGSLAFTDTQYF
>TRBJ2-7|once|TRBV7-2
CASSIMQGGYEQYF
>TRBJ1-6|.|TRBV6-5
CASSYSGQYNSPLHF
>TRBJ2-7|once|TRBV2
CASGKNSKLVYEQYF
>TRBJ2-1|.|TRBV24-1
CATSAQASGRARYEQFF
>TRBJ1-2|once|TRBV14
CASRGARNRGGYTF
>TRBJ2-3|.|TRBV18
CASSPGASTDTQYF
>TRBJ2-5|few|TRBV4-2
CASSHGDSVGRETQYF
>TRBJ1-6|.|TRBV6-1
CASSEGHQGSPLHF
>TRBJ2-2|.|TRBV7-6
CASSLETGGTGELFF
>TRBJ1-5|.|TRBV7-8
CASSLNHRANQPQHF
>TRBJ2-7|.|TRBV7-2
CASSSPGQHAYEQYF
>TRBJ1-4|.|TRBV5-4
CASSPAPGNEKLFF
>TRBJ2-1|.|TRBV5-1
CASSLGAASYNEQFF
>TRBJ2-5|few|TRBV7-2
CASSQRTSGERVTQYF